The next 11 T cell receptor beta chains were all read from a single sample in a study of shared clonotypes between healthy human individuals. The repertoire was sequenced with immunoSEQ multiplex PCR; TCRdb's copy has only in-frame clones and lacks some. The sample gives about 2 million clones, roughly 95% of which show up once; 0.13% is in the top ten. Sequencing was done on a sample of naive CD4+ T cells sorted from blood. Subset defined: CD45RA+ positively selected. These receptors originate from a man younger than 35 in good health.

The CDR3 spells CASSLGRAEEAFF. CDR3 nucleotide sequence: TGTGCCAGCAGCCTCGGACGGGCGGAGGAAGCTTTCTTT. This chain uses TRBV7-3 with TRBJ1-1; D gene ambiguous. The CDR3 has 13 amino acids. Between the trimmed V and J ends, which lost 5 bases and 8 bases, there was a span of 15 bases. Germline V gene lookup returns CDR1 SGHTA and CDR2 FQGTGA. The whole variable domain, remainder taken from reference TRBV7-3 and TRBJ1-1, is GAGVSQTPSNKVTEKGKYVELRCDPISGHTALYWYRQSLGQGPEFLIYFQGTGAADDSGLPNDRFFAVRPEGSVSTLKIQRTERGDSAVYLCASSLGRAEEAFFGQGTRLTVV.

The chain has TRBV5-6 and TRBJ2-1; D uncertain. The germline V and J ends were trimmed by 1 base and 1 base, with 12 bases remaining between them. The germline gives CDR1 SGHDT, CDR2 YYEEEE. The CDR3 consists of 16 residues. Here the CDR3 reads CASSLYGGESYNEQFF. CDR3 DNA: TGTGCCAGCAGCTTGTATGGCGGTGAGTCCTACAATGAGCAGTTCTTC.

The chain employs TRBV30 and TRBJ2-2; D gene uncertain. The CDR3 has 13 amino acids. V was shortened by 4 bases and J by 5 bases, with 11 bases between the two germline ends. In germline, CDR1 is GTSNPN, CDR2 SVGIG (reference sequence). The CDR3 DNA reads TGTGCCTGGACCAACGGGTGGACCGGGGAGCTGTTTTTT. It yields the protein CAWTNGWTGELFF.

This chain connects TRBV6-5 to TRBJ2-1; D perhaps matches TRBD1 (6 bases). V lost 1 base and J 7 bases, leaving 14 bases between the germline ends. From germline, CDR1 is MNHEY and CDR2 SVGAGI. The length of the CDR3 is 15 residues. The CDR3 protein is CASSYWSTGKNEQFF. For the CDR3, the DNA is TGTGCCAGCAGTTACTGGTCAACAGGGAAAAATGAGCAGTTCTTC.

CDR3 nucleotide sequence: TGTGCCATCAGTGAGAGAGCTATCTACAATGAGCAGTTCTTC. Translating gives CAISERAIYNEQFF. This chain uses TRBV10-3 with TRBJ2-1; D uncertain. Germline V lookup: CDR1 ENHRY, CDR2 SYGVKD. The germline V and J ends were trimmed by 2 bases and 3 bases, with 8 bases remaining between them. This CDR3 contains 14 residues.

The chain carries TRBV5-1 and TRBJ1-4; no reliable D call. The CDR3 sequence is 15 residues long. Germline V gives CDR1 SGHRS, CDR2 YFSETQ. V was pared by 4 bases and J by 0 bases, with 10 bases between. The CDR3 region is CASSPLGATNEKLFF. The CDR3, as DNA: TGCGCCAGCAGCCCCCTGGGAGCAACTAATGAAAAACTGTTTTTT.

The CDR3 region is CASSTPGDTQYF. CDR3 DNA sequence: TGCGCCAGCAGCACCCCCGGGGATACGCAGTATTTT. The J gene is TRBJ2-3, the V gene TRBV5-1; D remains ambiguous. The germline V and J ends were trimmed by 4 bases and 6 bases, with 9 bases remaining between them. The CDR3 sequence is 12 residues long. Germline V gene lookup returns CDR1 SGHRS and CDR2 YFSETQ.

The V call is TRBV9, the J call TRBJ2-3; TRBD2 matches 9 bases. The CDR3 totals 15 residues. Germline V CDR1 and CDR2: SGDLS, YYNGEE. The trim removed 4 bases at V and 6 bases at J, leaving 9 bases unmatched. This CDR3 reads CASSPRGGGADTQYF. In DNA form, the CDR3 reads TGTGCCAGCAGCCCCCGCGGCGGGGGGGCGGATACGCAGTATTTT.

In this sample, this clone turned up once. The V and J genes are TRBV30 and TRBJ1-5; D remains ambiguous. The CDR3 is made up of 15 amino acids. Germline lookup yields CDR1 GTSNPN and CDR2 SVGIG (reference sequence). The V end lost 5 bases, the J end lost 2 bases, and 16 bases lay between the germline ends. The CDR3 loop is CAWCASSSGNQPQHF. In DNA, the CDR3 is TGTGCCTGGTGCGCTAGCTCTTCTGGCAATCAGCCCCAGCATTTT.

The count of this clone is one. The V call is TRBV10-2, the J call TRBJ2-5; 11 bases are a match to TRBD1. This CDR3 has 15 residues. Losses at the gene ends were 4 bases for V and 5 bases for J; bases not matched to a gene: 6. Germline loops: CDR1 WSHSY, CDR2 SAAADI. CDR3 coding DNA: TGCGCCAGCAGTGTGAGGGACAGGGGGAGGGAGACCCAGTACTTC. Translation: CASSVRDRGRETQYF.

Only one count was recorded for this clone. This chain joins TRBV9 and TRBJ1-3; 8 nucleotides line up with TRBD1. The J segment lost 4 bases and the V segment lost 4 bases, leaving 10 bases of the junction unmatched. The CDR3 extends over 16 amino acids. Germline V gene data show CDR1 as SGDLS and CDR2 as YYNGEE. The chain's CDR3 is CASSPRTGTNGNTIYF. The CDR3 DNA reads as TGTGCCAGCAGCCCCCGGACAGGGACTAACGGAAACACCATATATTTT.